Below are 10 T cell receptor beta chains sequenced from a single sample in a study of Tregs in tolerant kidney transplant recipients. Some clones are missing from TCRdb's copy, which holds only in-frame ones; the method was immunoSEQ multiplex PCR. The sample records more than 90,000 clones, 92% being singletons. The sample consisted of CD4+ T cells from blood. The receptors were sampled from a human donor in good health.

The chain combines TRBV5-6 with TRBJ1-5; possible D gene TRBD1, 5 bases. V lost 4 bases and J lost 0, with 17 bases in between. The CDR3 sequence is 17 residues long. Germline CDR1 reads SGHDT; CDR2 reads YYEEEE. The CDR3, as DNA: TGTGCCAGCAGCATCTTTCGGGGGACCCTTAGCAATCAGCCCCAGCATTTT. Amino acids: CASSIFRGTLSNQPQHF.

This clone showed up just a few times. The V and J genes are TRBV5-1 and TRBJ1-1; 7 bases align to TRBD1. Germline V gene data show CDR1 as SGHRS and CDR2 as YFSETQ. Unmatched junction bases numbered 3, after V lost 0 bases and J lost 4 bases. The CDR3 consists of 14 residues. CDR3 coding DNA: TGCGCCAGCAGCTTGGGGACAGGACCCACTGAAGCTTTCTTT. Protein: CASSLGTGPTEAFF.

The V gene is TRBV5-4, the J gene TRBJ2-7; weak D call: TRBD2 (7 bases). The CDR3 is 12 amino acids. The germline CDR1 and CDR2 sequences are SGHNT and YYREEE (reference sequence). Trimming removed 5 bases from V and 6 bases from J, with 12 bases in between. CDR3 nucleotides: TGTGCCAGCAGGGGGGGGCTGACCGAGCAGTACTTC. Translated: CASRGGLTEQYF.

The chain combines TRBV29-1 with TRBJ2-3; D possibly corresponds to TRBD1 (6 bases). The length of the CDR3 is 14 residues. The germline V gene encodes CDR1 SQVTM and CDR2 ANQGSEA. The ends were cut back, 4 bases at V and 0 bases at J, with 11 bases in the middle. CDR3 region: CSVGGRGSTDTQYF. Written as DNA, the CDR3 is TGCAGCGTTGGGGGCAGGGGTAGCACAGATACGCAGTATTTT.

The CDR3 protein is CASTSTPVSPHEQFF. CDR3 nucleotide sequence: TGTGCCAGCACCAGCACCCCGGTGAGTCCACATGAGCAGTTCTTC. V gene TRBV6-5 combines with J gene TRBJ2-1; D uncertain. This CDR3 region has 15 residues. Trimming removed 7 bases from V and 8 bases from J, with 21 bases in between. CDR1 is MNHEY, CDR2 SVGAGI, per germline.

The V and J genes are TRBV18 and TRBJ2-1; a weak D match, TRBD2 (6 bases). Germline assignment: CDR1 KGHSH and CDR2 LQKENI. V lost 4 bases and J 0 bases, leaving 13 bases between the germline ends. The CDR3 extends over 16 amino acids. The CDR3 spells CASSLPRGFSYNEQFF. DNA for the CDR3: TGTGCCAGCTCACTCCCCCGGGGGTTCTCCTACAATGAGCAGTTCTTC.

The chain carries TRBV18 and TRBJ2-7; 7 bases align to TRBD1. The CDR3 is 15 residues long. CDR1 is KGHSH, CDR2 LQKENI, per germline. J was trimmed by 4 bases and V by 4 bases; bases with no gene match: 10. The CDR3 sequence: CASSRQGIGAYEQYF. CDR3 bases: TGTGCCAGCTCACGACAGGGTATTGGGGCATACGAGCAGTACTTC.

CDR3: CASSRSWTQETQYF. The CDR3 bases are TGTGCCAGTAGTCGTAGTTGGACACAAGAGACCCAGTACTTC. V is TRBV19 and J is TRBJ2-5, with D perhaps TRBD1 (5 bases). The ends were cut back, 5 bases at V and 2 bases at J, with 12 bases in the middle. Germline lookup yields CDR1 LNHDA and CDR2 SQIVND (reference sequence). There are 14 residues in the CDR3.

V and J are TRBV6-5 and TRBJ2-5; 8 positions agree with TRBD2. Trimming removed 8 bases from V and 4 bases from J; junction bases left unmatched: 9. The CDR3 consists of 14 residues. Germline CDR1 reads MNHEY; CDR2 reads SVGAGI. The CDR3 DNA is TGTGCCAGCTTAGACGGGAGGGCCGGAGAGACCCAGTACTTC. Protein product: CASLDGRAGETQYF.

The chain combines TRBV6-5 with TRBJ1-2; TRBD1 matches 7 bases. The V gene's germline CDR1 is MNHEY and CDR2 SVGAGI. The CDR3 covers 14 residues. The trim removed 0 bases at V and 8 bases at J, leaving 6 bases unmatched. CDR3 protein: CASSYSRRGRGYTF. The CDR3, as DNA: TGTGCCAGCAGTTACTCTCGGAGGGGGCGAGGCTACACCTTC.